These 6 T cell receptor beta chains originate from one sample sequenced in a study of blood T cell repertoires in COVID-19. TCRdb keeps only in-frame clones here, not all; method: immunoSEQ multiplex PCR. Among about 50,000 clones listed, roughly 84% were seen once. Sequences were obtained from peripheral blood. Source of these receptors: a woman aged 60-70 years with acute or convalescent COVID-19.

This chain connects TRBV7-9 to TRBJ1-6; 7 positions match TRBD1. V trimming: 0 bases; J trimming: 5 bases; junction bases outside the gene matches: 4. CDR1 and CDR2 from the germline V gene are SEHNR and FQNEAQ (reference sequence). The CDR3 sequence is 16 residues long. CDR3 DNA: TGTGCCAGCAGCTTAGCAGGCGGGACAGATAATTCACCCCTCCACTTT. Amino acid sequence: CASSLAGGTDNSPLHF.

The genes are TRBV5-5 and TRBJ2-7, with 9 bases aligning to TRBD1. Germline-derived CDR1 and CDR2 are SGHKS and YYEKEE (reference sequence). This CDR3 comprises 16 residues. Trimming cost V 2 bases and J 4 bases; bases outside gene matches: 10. The CDR3 region has the DNA TGTGCCAGCAGCTTAACTCGCACAGGGGGCGTATACGAGCAGTACTTC. The encoded protein is CASSLTRTGGVYEQYF.

V is TRBV5-6 and J is TRBJ2-6, with D possibly being TRBD2 (7 bases). Trimming cost V 3 bases and J 0 bases, with 13 bases left between them. Germline lookup yields CDR1 SGHDT and CDR2 YYEEEE. CDR3 length: 17 amino acids. The CDR3 DNA follows: TGTGCCAGCAGCTATGCGGGGGCCCGCTCTGGGGCCAACGTCCTGACTTTC. Encoded protein: CASSYAGARSGANVLTF. Filled out from reference TRBV5-6 and TRBJ2-6, the complete variable domain reads DAGVTQSPTHLIKTRGQQVTLRCSPKSGHDTVSWYQQALGQGPQFIFQYYEEEERQRGNFPDRFSGHQFPNYSSELNVNALLLGDSALYLCASSYAGARSGANVLTFGAGSRLTVL.

This clone appeared a few times. V usage is TRBV19 and J usage is TRBJ2-2; weak D call: TRBD1 (6 bases). Trimming took 5 bases from V and 8 from J, leaving 15 bases between them. This CDR3 has 14 residues. The germline gives CDR1 LNHDA, CDR2 SQIVND (reference sequence). CDR3 sequence reads: CASSATGREGELFF. DNA of the CDR3: TGTGCCAGTAGTGCCACAGGGCGTGAGGGGGAGCTGTTTTTT.

This chain joins TRBV7-9 and TRBJ1-1, with D hard to call. Germline CDR1 and CDR2: SEHNR and FQNEAQ (reference sequence). Between the trimmed V and J ends, which lost 2 bases and 10 bases, there was a span of 11 bases. The CDR3 totals 12 residues. CDR3 amino acids: CASSLRTSRAFF. CDR3 DNA sequence: TGTGCCAGCAGCTTACGCACGTCGAGAGCTTTCTTT.

This clone was seen just once. This sequence joins TRBV14 and TRBJ2-3; a weak D match, TRBD1 (5 bases). Germline V gene data show CDR1 as SGHDN and CDR2 as FVKESK. Trimming removed 3 bases from V and 2 bases from J, with 21 bases in between. This CDR3 region has 18 residues. CDR3 bases: TGTGCCAGCAGCCATCAGCTCTCCGTTTCAGGGTCCACAGATACGCAGTATTTT. The encoded protein is CASSHQLSVSGSTDTQYF.